The 23 T cell receptor beta chains below come from one sample, sequenced in a study of cytomegalovirus exposure and HLA in healthy donors. The PCR was carried out with 60 Vbeta primers and 13 Jbeta primers. Here immunoSEQ multiplex PCR was the method, and the copy in TCRdb shows in-frame clones only, minus some. The sample holds over 100,000 clones; 70% to 80% are singletons and the top ten take about 1.8%. Sequencing used PBMCs. These receptors all come from a female donor in good health and CMV-seropositive.

The chain employs TRBV6-5 and TRBJ2-1; D not certain. Trimming shortened V by 0 bases and J by 6 bases, and 12 bases separated the two germline ends. Germline CDR1 and CDR2: MNHEY and SVGAGI. The CDR3 is 15 residues long. The CDR3 coding sequence is TGTGCCAGCAGTTACTCGCTTGGGCGTATCAATGAGCAGTTCTTC. As protein: CASSYSLGRINEQFF.

The chain has TRBV6-1 and TRBJ1-3; D is perhaps TRBD1 (6 bases). The CDR3 runs 15 residues. The germline gives CDR1 MNHNS, CDR2 SASEGT. V was clipped by 6 bases and J by 0 bases, with 12 bases between them. CDR3 in DNA: TGTGCCAGCAGCCGACAGGCTAGCTCTGGAAACACCATATATTTT. This sequence encodes CASSRQASSGNTIYF.

The rearrangement uses TRBV27 and TRBJ2-7, with TRBD1 matching 10 bases. The CDR3 runs 17 residues. CDR1 and CDR2 from the germline V gene are MNHEY and SMNVEV (reference sequence). V gave up 0 bases and J gave up 3 bases; unmatched junction bases: 8. The CDR3 nucleotides read TGTGCCAGCAGTTTATCTTTTTTTGGGGACAGGGGCTACGAGCAGTACTTC. This translates into CASSLSFFGDRGYEQYF.

V is TRBV2 and J is TRBJ2-7; no clear D gene. This CDR3 is 14 amino acids long. V shed 1 base and J shed 1 base, with 8 bases lying between them. The germline CDR1 and CDR2 sequences are SNHLY and FYNNEI. As DNA, the CDR3 is TGTGCCAGCAGTGAAGGCCCCAGATCCTACGAGCAGTACTTC. Translated: CASSEGPRSYEQYF. Drawing the rest from reference TRBV2 and TRBJ2-7, the complete variable domain is EPEVTQTPSHQVTQMGQEVILRCVPISNHLYFYWYRQILGQKVEFLVSFYNNEISEKSEIFDDQFSVERPDGSNFTLKIRSTKLEDSAMYFCASSEGPRSYEQYFGPGTRLTVT.

The chain has TRBV7-8 and TRBJ1-6; 8 bases match TRBD1. J lost 8 bases, V lost 2 bases, and 8 bases had no gene match. Germline V CDR1 and CDR2: SGHVS, FQNEAQ. This CDR3 is built from 16 residues. The CDR3 is CASSLRQGLADSPLHF. In nucleotides, the CDR3 is TGTGCCAGCAGCTTACGACAGGGGCTTGCTGATTCACCCCTCCACTTT.

V is TRBV9 and J is TRBJ2-3; TRBD2 agrees at 8 bases. Germline V gene data show CDR1 as SGDLS and CDR2 as YYNGEE. CDR3 size: 13 residues. V lost 5 bases and J lost 6; bases outside the gene matches: 5. The CDR3 here is CASREGTSDTQYF. In nucleotides, the CDR3 is TGTGCCAGCAGGGAAGGGACTAGTGATACGCAGTATTTT.

This clone was counted only a few times. This chain uses TRBV6-6 with TRBJ1-4; D is unresolved. V was cut by 0 bases and J by 8 bases, with 10 bases left in between. Germline V CDR1 and CDR2: MNHNY, SVGAGI (reference sequence). This CDR3 has 14 amino acids. This CDR3 is CASSYSSRYEKLFF. The CDR3 nucleotides read TGTGCCAGCAGTTACTCGTCGCGTTACGAAAAACTGTTTTTT.

CDR3 loop: CASSPPGGVYGYTF. CDR3 nucleotide sequence: TGTGCCAGCAGCCCCCCGGGGGGAGTTTATGGCTACACCTTC. The rearrangement joins TRBV14 to TRBJ1-2; D may be TRBD1 (5 bases). This CDR3 is 14 amino acids long. V lost 4 bases and J lost 5, with 14 bases in between. Germline V CDR1 and CDR2: SGHDN, FVKESK.

V is TRBV7-9 and J is TRBJ1-5; the D is unclear. The germline CDR1 and CDR2 sequences are SEHNR and FQNEAQ (reference sequence). V lost 3 bases and J 7 bases, leaving 10 bases between the germline ends. CDR3 size: 13 residues. The CDR3 DNA reads TGTGCCAGCAGCTTTACCGAGGGACAGCCCCAGCATTTT. It encodes CASSFTEGQPQHF.

Only a few counts were recorded for this clone. The chain couples TRBV29-1 to TRBJ1-4; 7 nucleotides match TRBD1. Germline V gene data show CDR1 as SQVTM and CDR2 as ANQGSEA. V was pared by 7 bases and J by 0 bases, with 8 bases of the junction left unmatched. This CDR3 is built from 15 residues. This chain's CDR3 is CSARTGTATNEKLFF. The CDR3 bases are TGCAGCGCCCGTACAGGGACAGCAACTAATGAAAAACTGTTTTTT. The whole variable domain, filled in from reference TRBV29-1 and TRBJ1-4, reads SAVISQKPSRDICQRGTSLTIQCQVDSQVTMMFWYRQQPGQSLTLIATANQGSEATYESGFVIDKFPISRPNLTFSTLTVSNMSPEDSSIYLCSARTGTATNEKLFFGSGTQLSVL.

The V call is TRBV5-1, the J call TRBJ2-2, with D possibly TRBD1 on 5 matching bases. Germline-derived CDR1 and CDR2 are SGHRS and YFSETQ. Trimming stripped 2 bases from V and 4 bases from J, with 12 bases between. The CDR3 length is 15 residues. As DNA, the CDR3 is TGCGCCAGCAGCTTAGGGCAGGGCGGCACCGGGGAGCTGTTTTTT. It codes for CASSLGQGGTGELFF.

The V gene is TRBV28, the J gene TRBJ1-5; tentatively, D is TRBD1 (6 bases). Trimming shortened V by 6 bases and J by 3 bases, and 9 bases separated the two germline ends. Germline CDR1 and CDR2: MDHEN and SYDVKM. CDR3 length: 13 residues. CDR3 DNA sequence: TGTGCCAGCAGCCGGGACATCAATCAGCCCCAGCATTTT. It translates to CASSRDINQPQHF.

This sequence joins TRBV6-6 and TRBJ1-4; unclear D gene. V lost 3 bases and J 6 bases, leaving 8 bases between the germline ends. This CDR3 is 13 amino acids long. Germline CDR1 reads MNHNY; CDR2 reads SVGAGI (reference sequence). CDR3 protein: CASSYFEDEKLFF. The CDR3 DNA sequence: TGTGCCAGCAGTTATTTTGAGGATGAAAAACTGTTTTTT.

The rearrangement links TRBV28 to TRBJ2-5; D is undetermined. The CDR3 runs to 16 residues. Germline CDR1 reads MDHEN; CDR2 reads SYDVKM. Trimming took off 1 base at V and 0 bases at J, with 12 bases between the two ends. The CDR3 nucleotides read TGTGCCAGCAGTTTATTAGGTCTGGCGGACCAAGAGACCCAGTACTTC. Amino acids: CASSLLGLADQETQYF.

This clone was seen a handful of times. The rearrangement joins TRBV7-2 to TRBJ1-6, with D unclear. Trimming shortened V by 5 bases and J by 9 bases, and 14 bases separated the two germline ends. CDR1 SGHTA and CDR2 FQGNSA come from the germline V gene. The CDR3 has 14 amino acids. CDR3 region: CASSLGADPSPLHF. CDR3 in DNA: TGTGCCAGCAGCCTAGGTGCGGATCCTTCACCCCTCCACTTT.

To note about this clone: The junction differs from germline at one of its ends, possibly a read error. This rearrangement joins TRBV5-6 to TRBJ2-3, with TRBD1 matching over 7 bases. The germline V gene encodes CDR1 SGHDT and CDR2 YYEEEE. This CDR3 is built from 16 residues. The CDR3 DNA sequence: TGTGCCAGCAGCTGGCGGACAGGCCATCCCACAGATGCGCAGTATTTT. Its protein product is CASSWRTGHPTDAQYF. Drawing the rest from reference TRBV5-6 and TRBJ2-3, the complete variable domain is DAGVTQSPTHLIKTRGQQVTLRCSPKSGHDTVSWYQQALGQGPQFIFQYYEEEERQRGNFPDRFSGHQFPNYSSELNVNALLLGDSALYLCASSWRTGHPTDAQYFGPGTRLTVL.

This clone was counted a single time. The chain employs TRBV28 and TRBJ1-2, with D unresolved. Trimming removed 8 bases at V and 3 bases at J, with 10 bases between. Germline V gene lookup returns CDR1 MDHEN and CDR2 SYDVKM. CDR3 length: 12 amino acids. CDR3 in amino acids: CASLTVDYGYTF. Written as DNA, the CDR3 is TGTGCCAGCTTAACAGTAGACTATGGCTACACCTTC.

This chain links TRBV6-1 with TRBJ1-2; D is possibly TRBD1 (5 bases). The CDR3 sequence is 16 residues long. Germline V CDR1 and CDR2: MNHNS, SASEGT. V was trimmed by 2 bases and J by 5 bases, leaving 18 bases between them. As DNA, the CDR3 is TGTGCCAGCAGTGAATCGATAAGGACCGGGGGGTATGGCTACACCTTC. It specifies CASSESIRTGGYGYTF.

This clone was seen a handful of times. The chain carries TRBV7-9 and TRBJ1-2; D perhaps matches TRBD1 (6 bases). V lost 5 bases to trimming and J lost 5 bases, with 12 bases between them. The CDR3 has 13 residues. The germline V gene encodes CDR1 SEHNR and CDR2 FQNEAQ (reference sequence). The CDR3 loop is CASSPMQGYGYTF. In nucleotides, the CDR3 is TGTGCCAGCAGCCCAATGCAGGGGTATGGCTACACCTTC. The full variable domain, its missing parts supplied by reference TRBV7-9 and TRBJ1-2, is DTGVSQNPRHKITKRGQNVTFRCDPISEHNRLYWYRQTLGQGPEFLTYFQNEAQLEKSRLLSDRFSAERPKGSFSTLEIQRTEQGDSAMYLCASSPMQGYGYTFGSGTRLTVV.

In its sample, this clone was seen once. J is TRBJ2-7 and V is TRBV28; perhaps TRBD1 as D (5 bases). The CDR3 loop spans 17 amino acids. V lost 2 bases, J lost 3 bases, and 20 bases lay in between. Germline V gives CDR1 MDHEN, CDR2 SYDVKM. The CDR3 bases are TGTGCCAGCAGTTTACTCTCGGGCATCCTAGGGGTCTACGAGCAGTACTTC. Translation gives CASSLLSGILGVYEQYF.

This rearrangement joins TRBV18 to TRBJ2-7; D is possibly TRBD2 (5 bases). Germline loops: CDR1 KGHSH, CDR2 LQKENI. V dropped 2 bases and J dropped 5 bases, with 13 bases sitting between them. This CDR3 has 14 residues. The CDR3 protein is CASSPTGNNNEQYF. The DNA for the CDR3 is TGTGCCAGCTCACCAACCGGGAACAATAACGAGCAGTACTTC.

This clone was seen a few times. The chain joins TRBV5-6 to TRBJ1-3; 7 bases are shared with TRBD1. CDR1 and CDR2 (germline): SGHDT, YYEEEE. Trimming cost V 3 bases and J 2 bases; bases outside gene matches: 8. CDR3 size: 16 residues. The CDR3 DNA sequence: TGTGCCAGCAGCTGGGGGGTAGACAGGGCTGGAAACACCATATATTTT. Its protein product is CASSWGVDRAGNTIYF.

The chain uses TRBV6-1 and TRBJ1-5; TRBD1 agrees at 7 bases. Germline V CDR1 and CDR2: MNHNS, SASEGT. Trimming took 5 bases from V and 6 from J; bases not matched to a gene: 10. The CDR3 runs to 15 residues. The CDR3 DNA is TGTGCCAGCAGTAAGAAGACAGGGTTGATTCAGCCCCAGCATTTT. It yields the protein CASSKKTGLIQPQHF.